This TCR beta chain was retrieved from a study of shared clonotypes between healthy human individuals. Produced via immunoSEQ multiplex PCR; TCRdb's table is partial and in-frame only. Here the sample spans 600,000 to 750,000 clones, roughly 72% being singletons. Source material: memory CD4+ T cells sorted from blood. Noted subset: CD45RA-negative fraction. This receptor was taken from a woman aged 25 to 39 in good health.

The CDR3 loop reads CASSQGLTGSNQPQHF. The DNA of the CDR3 is TGCGCCAGCAGCCAAGGTTTGACCGGGAGCAATCAGCCCCAGCATTTT. V is TRBV4-1 and J is TRBJ1-5, with D uncertain. The germline V gene encodes CDR1 MGHRA and CDR2 YSYEKL. This CDR3 has 16 amino acids. The V gene lost 1 base and the J gene lost 1 base, with 11 bases spanning the gap.